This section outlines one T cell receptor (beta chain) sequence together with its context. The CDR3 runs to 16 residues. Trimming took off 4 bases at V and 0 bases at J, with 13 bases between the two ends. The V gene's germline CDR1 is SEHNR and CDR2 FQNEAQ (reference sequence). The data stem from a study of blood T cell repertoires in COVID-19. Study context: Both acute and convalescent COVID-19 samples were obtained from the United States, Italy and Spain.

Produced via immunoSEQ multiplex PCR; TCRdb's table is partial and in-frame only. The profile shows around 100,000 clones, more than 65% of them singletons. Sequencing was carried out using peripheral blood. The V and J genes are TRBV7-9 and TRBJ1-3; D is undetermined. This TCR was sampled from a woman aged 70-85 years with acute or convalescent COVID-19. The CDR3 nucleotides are TGTGCCAGCAGCTCCTGGCCGGCTAGCTCTGGAAACACCATATATTTT. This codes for CASSSWPASSGNTIYF.